This T cell receptor beta chain originates from a study of T cells after yellow fever vaccination. Study details: The SMART-Seq v4 Ultra Low Input method served to prepare the low-cell-number fractions. Study results and limitations: Abundant clonotypes from the bulk population could contaminate FACS-sorted repertoires. Across the CD4 and CD8 compartments, a small share of clonotypes was present in both. The booster saw the reappearance of most primary-vaccination clones (roughly 96% CD4, about 85% CD8).

Each CDR3 protein is one row after TCRdb ran MiXCR on the 5' RACE reads. This table holds about 260,000 distinct CDR3 sequences, about 5% found once. This clonotype occurred a few times. The antigen is unknown. The CDR3 extends over 13 amino acids. V shed 10 bases and J shed 3 bases, with 16 bases lying between them. The germline V gene has CDR1 MNHNY and CDR2 SVGAGI (reference sequence). The rearrangement uses TRBV6-6 and TRBJ2-7; possible D gene TRBD2, 6 bases. The source was CD4+ T cells sorted from PBMCs, collected on the day of the yellow fever booster vaccination. This clonotype originated in a man in his late teens or twenties who received the YFV17D yellow fever vaccine. CDR3 loop: CATFGRTNYEQYF. CDR3 nucleotide sequence: TGTGCCACGTTTGGAAGGACTAACTACGAGCAGTACTTC.